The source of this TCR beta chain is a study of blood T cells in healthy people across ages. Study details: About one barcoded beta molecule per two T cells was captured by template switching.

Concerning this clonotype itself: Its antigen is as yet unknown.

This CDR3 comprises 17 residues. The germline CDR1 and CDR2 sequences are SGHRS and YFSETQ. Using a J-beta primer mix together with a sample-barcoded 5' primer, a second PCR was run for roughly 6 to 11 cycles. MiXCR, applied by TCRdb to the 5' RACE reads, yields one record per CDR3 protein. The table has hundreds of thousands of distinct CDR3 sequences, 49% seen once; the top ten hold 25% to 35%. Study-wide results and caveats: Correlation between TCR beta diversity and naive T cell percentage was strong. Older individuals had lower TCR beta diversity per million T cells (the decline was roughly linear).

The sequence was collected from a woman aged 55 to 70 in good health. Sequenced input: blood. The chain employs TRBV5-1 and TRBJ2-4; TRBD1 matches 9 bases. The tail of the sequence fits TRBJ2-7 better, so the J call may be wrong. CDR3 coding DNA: TGCGCCAGCAGCTTGGCCAAAGGGGACAGGGCGGGATACGAGCAGTACTTC. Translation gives CASSLAKGDRAGYEQYF.